The 13 T cell receptor beta chains below all came from one sample that was sequenced in a study of PD-1 blockade in classical Hodgkin lymphoma. Sequenced by immunoSEQ multiplex PCR; TCRdb stores in-frame clones only, minus some. The sample carries 20,000 to 30,000 clones, 81% recorded once. All the patients suffered relapse after autologous stem cell transplantation, and brentuximab vedotin exposure differed. Sequencing was performed on peripheral blood mononuclear cells (PBMCs), taken before the second cycle of nivolumab. The receptors here all came from a human donor with classical Hodgkin lymphoma.

This clone is a singleton in its sample. In nucleotides, the CDR3 is TGTGCCAGCGGTGGGAGACAGGGGACAACCACTGAAGCTTTCTTT. Translating it yields CASGGRQGTTTEAFF. The chain combines TRBV2 with TRBJ1-1; 8 nucleotides agree with TRBD1. Germline CDR1 is SNHLY and CDR2 is FYNNEI. CDR3 size: 15 residues. The J segment lost 4 bases and the V segment lost 8 bases, leaving 12 bases of the junction unmatched. Variable domain in full (rest from reference TRBV2 and TRBJ1-1): EPEVTQTPSHQVTQMGQEVILRCVPISNHLYFYWYRQILGQKVEFLVSFYNNEISEKSEIFDDQFSVERPDGSNFTLKIRSTKLEDSAMYFCASGGRQGTTTEAFFGQGTRLTVV.

This clone occurred a few times. The same CDR3 arises from other DNA sequences in this sample as well. The chain has TRBV20-1 and TRBJ2-1, with D uncertain. Germline V gene sequence: CDR1 DFQATT, CDR2 SNEGSKA (reference sequence). The CDR3 is made up of 10 amino acids. The V end lost 3 bases, the J end lost 8 bases, and 5 bases lay between the germline ends. In DNA, the CDR3 is TGCAGTGCTAGCGATCATGAGCAGTTCTTC. Protein product: CSASDHEQFF.

The chain has TRBV27 and TRBJ1-4, with D unclear. The V and J ends lost 1 base and 7 bases respectively, with 13 bases between them. Per the germline V gene, CDR1 is MNHEY and CDR2 is SMNVEV (reference sequence). The CDR3 totals 15 residues. The CDR3 nucleotides read TGTGCCAGCAGTTTATTCGGCTCTGGGAGTGAAAAACTGTTTTTT. Translated, it gives CASSLFGSGSEKLFF.

The chain joins TRBV6-1 to TRBJ2-7, with D uncertain. The CDR3 has 15 residues. The germline CDR1 and CDR2 sequences are MNHNS and SASEGT. V was clipped by 7 bases and J by 3 bases, with 19 bases between them. The CDR3: CASTKEGYSYYEQYF. As DNA, the CDR3 is TGTGCCAGCACTAAAGAAGGGTACAGCTACTACGAGCAGTACTTC.

The chain joins TRBV6-1 to TRBJ2-1; 7 bases match TRBD2. Germline assignment: CDR1 MNHNS and CDR2 SASEGT. Germline trimming cut 6 bases from V and 7 bases from J; bases unmatched to any gene: 9. The CDR3 contains 14 residues. The CDR3: CASSRDLGGNEQFF. For the CDR3, the DNA is TGTGCCAGCAGCCGGGACTTGGGGGGGAATGAGCAGTTCTTC.

This clone was seen only a few times. The chain couples TRBV19 to TRBJ1-1, with unresolved D. V lost 6 bases and J lost 1, with 9 bases in between. CDR1 and CDR2 (germline): LNHDA, SQIVND (reference sequence). This CDR3 region has 13 residues. This chain's CDR3 is CASSPRENTEAFF. CDR3 bases: TGTGCCAGTAGCCCCCGGGAGAACACTGAAGCTTTCTTT. The whole variable domain, filled in from reference TRBV19 and TRBJ1-1, reads DGGITQSPKYLFRKEGQNVTLSCEQNLNHDAMYWYRQDPGQGLRLIYYSQIVNDFQKGDIAEGYSVSREKKESFPLTVTSAQKNPTAFYLCASSPRENTEAFFGQGTRLTVV.

This clone was counted once. The genes are TRBV7-2 and TRBJ2-1, with D perhaps TRBD1 (6 bases). CDR1 is SGHTA, CDR2 FQGNSA, per germline. CDR3 size: 16 residues. V lost 5 bases to trimming and J lost 5 bases, with 19 bases between them. CDR3 sequence: CASSEKTGPLHNEQFF. The CDR3 nucleotides read TGTGCCAGCAGCGAAAAGACAGGTCCCTTGCACAATGAGCAGTTCTTC.

The V gene is TRBV9, the J gene TRBJ2-7; possible D gene TRBD1, 6 bases. The CDR3 has 14 residues. Germline-derived CDR1 and CDR2 are SGDLS and YYNGEE. Trimming left V 3 bases short and J 2 bases short, with 12 bases between. As DNA, the CDR3 is TGTGCCAGCAGCGCCTTGGACAGCCCCTACGAGCAGTACTTC. It specifies CASSALDSPYEQYF.

In this sample, this clone turned up once. The V and J genes are TRBV10-3 and TRBJ2-2; 7 nucleotides line up with TRBD1. Trimming took 6 bases from V and 0 from J; bases not matched to a gene: 4. The CDR3 is made up of 15 amino acids. The germline CDR1 and CDR2 sequences are ENHRY and SYGVKD. Written as DNA, the CDR3 is TGTGCCATCAGAAAGACAGGGACGAACACCGGGGAGCTGTTTTTT. Protein product: CAIRKTGTNTGELFF.

Here the CDR3 DNA reads TGTGCCAGCAGTTTAACCGGGGACAGGGCGCACGAGCAGTACTTC. Amino acids: CASSLTGDRAHEQYF. This chain connects TRBV2 to TRBJ2-7, with 9 bases lining up with TRBD1. Losses at the gene ends were 5 bases for V and 5 bases for J; bases not matched to a gene: 10. Germline V gives CDR1 SNHLY, CDR2 FYNNEI. The CDR3 is made up of 15 amino acids.

The rearrangement uses TRBV18 and TRBJ1-1; D is uncertain. The CDR3 is made up of 14 amino acids. CDR1 and CDR2 from the germline V gene are KGHSH and LQKENI. With 3 bases removed from V and 0 bases from J, the gap between germline ends came to 8 bases. In nucleotides, the CDR3 is TGTGCCAGCTCACCGGCACAGCTGAACACTGAAGCTTTCTTT. It translates to CASSPAQLNTEAFF.

This chain connects TRBV4-1 to TRBJ2-1; 7 nucleotides align to TRBD2. CDR3 size: 14 residues. Germline-derived CDR1 and CDR2 are MGHRA and YSYEKL. The V segment lost 4 bases and the J segment 9 bases; nucleotides outside the gene matches: 9. The CDR3 DNA follows: TGCGCCAGCAGCCTCACACCAGGACTAGTTGAGCAGTTCTTC. Residues: CASSLTPGLVEQFF.

The rearrangement uses TRBV7-8 and TRBJ1-6, with D possibly being TRBD1 (6 bases). This CDR3 is 16 amino acids long. Trimming stripped 5 bases from V and 7 bases from J, with 18 bases between. Germline assignment: CDR1 SGHVS and CDR2 FQNEAQ. CDR3 sequence: CASSTWGRTDNSPLHF. CDR3 nucleotide sequence: TGTGCCAGCAGCACCTGGGGACGGACAGACAATTCACCCCTCCACTTT.